What follows is one TCR beta chain and its context. Its antigen is unidentified. TCRdb's copy holds only in-frame clones and misses some; the assay was immunoSEQ multiplex PCR. The repertoire consists of 86,000 or so clones, with approximately 86% occurring once and the leading ten covering approximately 5.6%. The sample originates from a study of T cell responses to AZD1222 COVID-19 vaccine. The study's findings and limits: Only a handful of AZD1222 recipients, more than five in all, had baseline seropositivity. Clonal diversity was possibly underestimated, and the donors were mostly white British, with more females. It was only after the peak T cell response that any repertoires were sampled.

The CDR3 runs 16 residues. Trimming took 2 bases from V and 7 from J; bases not matched to a gene: 10. Germline values: CDR1 SGHKS, CDR2 YYEKEE (reference sequence). The source of this sequence is an adult who received the AZD1222 COVID-19 vaccine. The chain combines TRBV5-5 with TRBJ1-4; 8 nucleotides match TRBD1. The source was peripheral blood, collected 28 days after the second AZD1222 dose. As DNA, the CDR3 is TGTGCCAGCAGCTTTATTATTGGACAGGGAGGTGAAAAACTGTTTTTT. It is translated as CASSFIIGQGGEKLFF.